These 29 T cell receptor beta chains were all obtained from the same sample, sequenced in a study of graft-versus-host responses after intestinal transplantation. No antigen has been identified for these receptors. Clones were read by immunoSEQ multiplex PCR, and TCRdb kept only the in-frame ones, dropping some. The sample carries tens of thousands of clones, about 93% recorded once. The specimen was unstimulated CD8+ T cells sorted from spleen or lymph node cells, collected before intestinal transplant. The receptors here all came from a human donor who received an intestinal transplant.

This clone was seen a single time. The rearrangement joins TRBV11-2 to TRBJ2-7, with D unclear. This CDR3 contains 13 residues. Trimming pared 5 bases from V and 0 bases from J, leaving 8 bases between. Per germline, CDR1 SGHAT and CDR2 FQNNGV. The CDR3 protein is CASSLGVSYEQYF. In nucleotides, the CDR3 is TGTGCCAGCAGCCTAGGAGTCTCCTACGAGCAGTACTTC.

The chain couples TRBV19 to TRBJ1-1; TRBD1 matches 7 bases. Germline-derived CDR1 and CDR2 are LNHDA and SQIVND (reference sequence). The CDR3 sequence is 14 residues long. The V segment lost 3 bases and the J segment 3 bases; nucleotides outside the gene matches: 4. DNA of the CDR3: TGTGCCAGTAGTATCCCGGGACAGTACACTGAAGCTTTCTTT. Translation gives CASSIPGQYTEAFF.

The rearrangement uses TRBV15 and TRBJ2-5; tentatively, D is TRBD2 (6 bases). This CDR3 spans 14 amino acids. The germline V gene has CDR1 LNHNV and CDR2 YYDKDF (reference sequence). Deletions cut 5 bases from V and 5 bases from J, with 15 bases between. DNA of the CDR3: TGTGCCACCAGCTTTTCCGGGGGTTTGGAGACCCAGTACTTC. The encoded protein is CATSFSGGLETQYF.

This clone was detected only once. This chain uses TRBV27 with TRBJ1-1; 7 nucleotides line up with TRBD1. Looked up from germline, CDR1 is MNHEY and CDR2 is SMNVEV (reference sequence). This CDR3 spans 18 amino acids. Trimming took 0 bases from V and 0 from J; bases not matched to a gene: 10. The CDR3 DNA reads TGTGCCAGCAGTTTATCTCCGACATTGGACAGGCTGAACACTGAAGCTTTCTTT. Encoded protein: CASSLSPTLDRLNTEAFF.

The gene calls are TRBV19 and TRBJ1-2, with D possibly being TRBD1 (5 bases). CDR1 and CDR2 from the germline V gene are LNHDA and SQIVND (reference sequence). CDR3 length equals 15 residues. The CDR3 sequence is CAIAARGEANYGYTF. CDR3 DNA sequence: TGTGCTATAGCCGCGCGGGGGGAGGCTAACTATGGCTACACCTTC.

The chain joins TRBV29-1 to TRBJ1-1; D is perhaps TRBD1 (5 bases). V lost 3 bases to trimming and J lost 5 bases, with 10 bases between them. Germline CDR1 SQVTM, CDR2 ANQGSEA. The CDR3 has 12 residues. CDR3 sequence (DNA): TGCAGCGTTGAGACGGGGGGAACTGAAGCTTTCTTT. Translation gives CSVETGGTEAFF.

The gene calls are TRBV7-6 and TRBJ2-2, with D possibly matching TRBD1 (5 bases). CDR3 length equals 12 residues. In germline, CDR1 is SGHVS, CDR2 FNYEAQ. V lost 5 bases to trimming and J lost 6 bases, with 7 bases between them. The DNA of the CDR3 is TGTGCCAGCAGCCCAGGGTCCGGGGAGCTGTTTTTT. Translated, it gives CASSPGSGELFF.

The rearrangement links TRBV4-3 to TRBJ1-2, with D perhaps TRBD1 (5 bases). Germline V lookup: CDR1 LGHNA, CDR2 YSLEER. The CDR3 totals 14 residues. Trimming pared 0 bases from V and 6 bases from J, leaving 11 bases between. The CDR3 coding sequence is TGCGCCAGCAGCCAAGATAGCCCGGGGGATGGCTACACCTTC. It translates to CASSQDSPGDGYTF.

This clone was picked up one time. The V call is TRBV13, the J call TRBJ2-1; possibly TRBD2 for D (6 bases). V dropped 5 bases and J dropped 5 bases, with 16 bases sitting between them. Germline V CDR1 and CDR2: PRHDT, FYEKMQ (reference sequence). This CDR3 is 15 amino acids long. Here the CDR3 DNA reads TGTGCCAGCAGCGGACCGCCCGGGAGCGACAATGAGCAGTTCTTC. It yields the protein CASSGPPGSDNEQFF.

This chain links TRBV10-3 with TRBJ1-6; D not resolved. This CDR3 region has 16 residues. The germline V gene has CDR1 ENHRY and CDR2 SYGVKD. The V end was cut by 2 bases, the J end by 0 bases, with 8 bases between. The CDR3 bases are TGTGCCATCAGTGAGGAAGCGAGCTCCTATAATTCACCCCTCCACTTT. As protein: CAISEEASSYNSPLHF.

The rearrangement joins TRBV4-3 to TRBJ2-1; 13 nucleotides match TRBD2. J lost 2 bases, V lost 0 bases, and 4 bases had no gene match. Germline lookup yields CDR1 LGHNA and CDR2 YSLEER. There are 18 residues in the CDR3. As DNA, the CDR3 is TGCGCCAGCAGCCAAGATCGACTAGCGGGGGGCGCCTACAATGAGCAGTTCTTC. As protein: CASSQDRLAGGAYNEQFF.

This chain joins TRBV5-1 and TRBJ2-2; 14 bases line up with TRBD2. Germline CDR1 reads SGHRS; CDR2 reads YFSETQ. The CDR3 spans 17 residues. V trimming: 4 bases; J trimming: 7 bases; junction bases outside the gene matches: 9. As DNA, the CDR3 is TGCGCCAGCAGCCCGGGACTAGCGGGGGACGGTAGCGGGGAGCTGTTTTTT. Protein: CASSPGLAGDGSGELFF.

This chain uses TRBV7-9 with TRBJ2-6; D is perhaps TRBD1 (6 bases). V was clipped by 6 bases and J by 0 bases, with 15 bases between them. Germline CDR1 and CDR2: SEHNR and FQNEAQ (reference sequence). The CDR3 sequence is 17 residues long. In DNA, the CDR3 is TGTGCCAGCAGTCGTACCGGGACAAGCTCTGGGGCCAACGTCCTGACTTTC. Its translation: CASSRTGTSSGANVLTF.

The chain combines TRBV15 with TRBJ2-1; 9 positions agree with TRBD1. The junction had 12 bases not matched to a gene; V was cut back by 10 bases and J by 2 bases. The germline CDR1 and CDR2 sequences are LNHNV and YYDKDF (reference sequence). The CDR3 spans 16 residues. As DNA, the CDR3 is TGTGCCAATACCTACCCCGGGACAGGGACCTACAATGAGCAGTTCTTC. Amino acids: CANTYPGTGTYNEQFF.

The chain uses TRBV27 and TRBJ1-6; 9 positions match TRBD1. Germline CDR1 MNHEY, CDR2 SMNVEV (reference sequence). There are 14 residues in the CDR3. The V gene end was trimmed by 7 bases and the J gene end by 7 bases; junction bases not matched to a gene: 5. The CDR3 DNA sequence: TGTGCCAGCAATTACGGGACAGGGAATTCACCCCTCCACTTT. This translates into CASNYGTGNSPLHF.

CDR3 loop: CASSGQGLSGANVLTF. The DNA of the CDR3 is TGTGCCAGCAGCGGTCAGGGGTTGTCTGGGGCCAACGTCCTGACTTTC. The chain joins TRBV7-2 to TRBJ2-6; D might be TRBD1 (6 bases). The CDR3 is 16 residues long. The germline gives CDR1 SGHTA, CDR2 FQGNSA. Trimming cost V 5 bases and J 1 base, with 12 bases left between them.

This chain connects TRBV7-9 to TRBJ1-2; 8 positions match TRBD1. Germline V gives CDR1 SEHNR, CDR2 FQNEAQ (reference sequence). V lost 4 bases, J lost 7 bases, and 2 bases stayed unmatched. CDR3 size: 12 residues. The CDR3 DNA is TGTGCCAGCAGCTCCGGGACAGGTGGCTACACCTTC. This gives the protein CASSSGTGGYTF.

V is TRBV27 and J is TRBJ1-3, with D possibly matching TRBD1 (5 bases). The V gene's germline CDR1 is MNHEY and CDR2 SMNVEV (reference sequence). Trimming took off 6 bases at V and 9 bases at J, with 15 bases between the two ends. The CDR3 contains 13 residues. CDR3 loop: CASSPSFGGTIYF. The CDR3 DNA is TGTGCCAGCAGCCCGAGCTTCGGGGGCACCATATATTTT.

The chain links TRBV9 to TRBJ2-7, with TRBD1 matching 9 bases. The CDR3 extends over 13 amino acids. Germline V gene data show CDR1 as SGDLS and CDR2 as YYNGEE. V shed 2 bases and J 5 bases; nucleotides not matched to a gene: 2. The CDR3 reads CASSVGQGNEQYF. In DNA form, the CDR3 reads TGTGCCAGCAGCGTGGGACAGGGCAACGAGCAGTACTTC.

CDR3 in amino acids: CASSEGGYFSGVGANVLTF. DNA for the CDR3: TGTGCCAGCAGTGAAGGCGGTTATTTCTCGGGGGTCGGGGCCAACGTCCTGACTTTC. The chain links TRBV6-1 to TRBJ2-6; possible D gene TRBD2, 6 bases. Germline loops: CDR1 MNHNS, CDR2 SASEGT. The CDR3 has 19 amino acids. Trimming removed 1 base at V and 4 bases at J, with 20 bases between.

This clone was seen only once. The CDR3 protein is CASSAGQGWDEQFF. In DNA form, the CDR3 reads TGTGCCAGCAGCGCCGGACAGGGGTGGGATGAGCAGTTCTTC. This chain joins TRBV9 and TRBJ2-1; 9 bases fit TRBD1. CDR1 is SGDLS and CDR2 is YYNGEE in the germline V gene. J was trimmed by 8 bases and V by 3 bases; bases with no gene match: 6. There are 14 residues in the CDR3.

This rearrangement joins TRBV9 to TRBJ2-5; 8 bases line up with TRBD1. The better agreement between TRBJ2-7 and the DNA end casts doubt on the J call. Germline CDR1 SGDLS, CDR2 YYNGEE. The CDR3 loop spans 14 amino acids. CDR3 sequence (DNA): TGTGCCAGCAACCCCGGGACAGGCCCCTACGAGCAGTACTTC. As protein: CASNPGTGPYEQYF.

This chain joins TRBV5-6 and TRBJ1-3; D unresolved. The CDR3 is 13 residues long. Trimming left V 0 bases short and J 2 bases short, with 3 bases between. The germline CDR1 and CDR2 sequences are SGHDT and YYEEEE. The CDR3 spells CASSLGAGNTIYF. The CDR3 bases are TGTGCCAGCAGCTTGGGAGCTGGAAACACCATATATTTT.

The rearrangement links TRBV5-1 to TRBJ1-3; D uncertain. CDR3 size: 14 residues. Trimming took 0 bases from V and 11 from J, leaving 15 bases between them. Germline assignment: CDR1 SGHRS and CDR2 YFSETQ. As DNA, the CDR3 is TGCGCCAGCAGCTTGGTTCGGGAAGGTAGTGCCATATATTTT. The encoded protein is CASSLVREGSAIYF.

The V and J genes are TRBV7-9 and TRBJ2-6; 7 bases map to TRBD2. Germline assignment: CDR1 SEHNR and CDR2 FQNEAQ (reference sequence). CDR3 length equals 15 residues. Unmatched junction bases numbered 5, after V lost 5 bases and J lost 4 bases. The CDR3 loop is CASSGEGLGANVLTF. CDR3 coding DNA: TGTGCCAGCAGCGGGGAGGGGCTCGGGGCCAACGTCCTGACTTTC.

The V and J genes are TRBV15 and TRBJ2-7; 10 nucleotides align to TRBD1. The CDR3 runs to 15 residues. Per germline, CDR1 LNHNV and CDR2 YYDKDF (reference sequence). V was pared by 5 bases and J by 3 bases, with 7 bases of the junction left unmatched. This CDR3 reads CATSPVGQGDYEQYF. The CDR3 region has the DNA TGTGCCACCAGCCCTGTTGGACAGGGGGACTACGAGCAGTACTTC.

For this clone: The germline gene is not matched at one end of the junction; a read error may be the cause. CDR3 sequence: CSVEDRPNEAFF. CDR3 nucleotide sequence: TGCAGCGTGGAAGACAGGCCCAACGAAGCTTTCTTT. V usage is TRBV29-1 and J usage is TRBJ1-1; possibly TRBD1 for D (6 bases). The CDR3 length is 12 residues. Germline V lookup: CDR1 SQVTM, CDR2 ANQGSEA.

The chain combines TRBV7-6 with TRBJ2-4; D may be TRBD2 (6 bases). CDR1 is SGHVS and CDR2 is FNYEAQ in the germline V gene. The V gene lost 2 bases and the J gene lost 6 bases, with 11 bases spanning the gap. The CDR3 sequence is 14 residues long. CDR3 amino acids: CASSLSGVGNIQYF. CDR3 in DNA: TGTGCCAGCAGCTTATCGGGGGTCGGAAACATTCAGTACTTC.

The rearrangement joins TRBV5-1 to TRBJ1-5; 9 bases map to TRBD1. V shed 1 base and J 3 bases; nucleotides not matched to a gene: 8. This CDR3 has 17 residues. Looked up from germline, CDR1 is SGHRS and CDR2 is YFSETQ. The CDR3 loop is CASSLWGQGKLNQPQHF. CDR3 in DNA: TGCGCCAGCAGCTTGTGGGGACAGGGAAAACTCAATCAGCCCCAGCATTTT.